The 32 T cell receptor beta chains below all came from one sample that was sequenced in a study of blood T cells in healthy people across ages. A second PCR, run for roughly 7 to 12 cycles, used a sample-barcoded 5' primer plus a J-beta primer mix. MiXCR, applied by TCRdb to the 5' RACE reads, yields one record per CDR3 protein. The data show about 1.5 million distinct CDR3 sequences, with roughly two fifths seen just once and approximately 4.1% held by the top ten. The sample comprised blood. These TCRs come from a woman under 30 in good health.

The chain combines TRBV7-2 with TRBJ2-1; D not certain. This CDR3 region has 14 residues. V shed 5 bases and J shed 6 bases, with 14 bases lying between them. Germline V lookup: CDR1 SGHTA, CDR2 FQGNSA. The CDR3 reads CASSLPGHFNEQFF. In DNA form, the CDR3 reads TGTGCCAGCAGCCTGCCCGGTCACTTCAATGAGCAGTTCTTC.

As for this clonotype: The junction does not match germline at one end; this may be a read error. V usage is TRBV12-3 or TRBV12-4 and J usage is TRBJ2-7; TRBD2 matches 8 bases. The CDR3 runs 15 residues. The CDR3 DNA is TGTGCCACCAGTTGGATAGCGGGAAGCTCCTACGAGCAGTACTTC. Translated, it gives CATSWIAGSSYEQYF.

The chain couples TRBV7-9 to TRBJ2-7; the D is unclear. The CDR3 extends over 13 amino acids. Per the germline V gene, CDR1 is SEHNR and CDR2 is FQNEAQ (reference sequence). V was cut by 5 bases and J by 2 bases, with 10 bases left in between. The CDR3 sequence: CASSKSSTYEQYF. The CDR3 DNA follows: TGTGCCAGCAGCAAGTCATCAACCTACGAGCAGTACTTC.

The rearrangement links TRBV12-3 or TRBV12-4 to TRBJ2-1; TRBD2 is a possible D gene (5 bases). V was trimmed by 8 bases and J by 7 bases, leaving 15 bases between them. The CDR3 covers 13 residues. CDR3 sequence: CASHARGRNEQFF. CDR3 nucleotides: TGTGCCAGCCACGCACGGGGTCGGAATGAGCAGTTCTTC.

The chain is built from TRBV6-5 and TRBJ2-1; 7 bases line up with TRBD1. CDR1 and CDR2 (germline): MNHEY, SVGAGI. CDR3 length: 15 amino acids. The trim removed 6 bases at V and 5 bases at J, leaving 10 bases unmatched. The CDR3 sequence: CASRSGDSYNNEQFF. The CDR3 nucleotides are TGTGCCAGCAGATCCGGGGACAGCTATAACAATGAGCAGTTCTTC.

The chain carries TRBV6-6 and TRBJ2-2; D might be TRBD1 (5 bases). Per germline, CDR1 MNHNY and CDR2 SVGAGI (reference sequence). This CDR3 comprises 15 residues. V lost 6 bases to trimming and J lost 0 bases, with 11 bases between them. Here the CDR3 reads CASRRQYANTGELFF. The CDR3 nucleotides are TGTGCCAGCAGAAGACAGTACGCGAACACCGGGGAGCTGTTTTTT.

This chain connects TRBV29-1 to TRBJ1-4; 7 nucleotides agree with TRBD1. Germline V gene sequence: CDR1 SQVTM, CDR2 ANQGSEA. CDR3 size: 14 residues. The ends lost 6 bases at V and 6 bases at J; junction bases unmatched: 10. The CDR3 DNA reads as TGCAGCGTGGCTGACAGGGTCGACGATGAAAAACTGTTTTTT. The encoded protein is CSVADRVDDEKLFF.

In its sample, this clonotype was seen a few times. V is TRBV7-2 and J is TRBJ2-2; unclear D gene. The CDR3 has 14 amino acids. CDR1 SGHTA and CDR2 FQGNSA come from the germline V gene. With 1 base removed from V and 9 bases from J, the gap between germline ends came to 12 bases. The CDR3 region has the DNA TGTGCCAGCAGCTTAGGCACTTCCGTCCGGGAGCTGTTTTTT. Amino acids: CASSLGTSVRELFF.

Here the CDR3 reads CASSLESGYTEAFF. The CDR3 DNA sequence: TGTGCCAGCAGCTTAGAAAGCGGGTACACTGAAGCTTTCTTT. The rearrangement joins TRBV7-2 to TRBJ1-1; D is ambiguous. Germline values: CDR1 SGHTA, CDR2 FQGNSA. Trimming removed 1 base at V and 3 bases at J, with 9 bases between. The CDR3 is made up of 14 amino acids.

The chain carries TRBV7-9 and TRBJ1-1, with D perhaps TRBD1 (5 bases). V was clipped by 3 bases and J by 7 bases, with 12 bases between them. This CDR3 has 13 amino acids. Germline V lookup: CDR1 SEHNR, CDR2 FQNEAQ (reference sequence). The CDR3 DNA reads TGTGCCAGCAGCTTCAGGGCGGAGGGTGAAGCTTTCTTT. Encoded protein: CASSFRAEGEAFF.

This clonotype was detected only a few times. CDR3 residues: CASSDGREISPLHF. CDR3 sequence (DNA): TGCGCCAGCAGCGACGGAAGGGAAATCTCACCCCTCCACTTT. This chain joins TRBV5-1 and TRBJ1-6; D is ambiguous. This CDR3 is built from 14 residues. Per the germline V gene, CDR1 is SGHRS and CDR2 is YFSETQ. Deletions cut 4 bases from V and 10 bases from J, with 15 bases between.

The V gene is TRBV3-1, the J gene TRBJ2-5; 13 bases agree with TRBD2. V lost 1 base and J lost 4; bases outside the gene matches: 3. The CDR3 is 16 amino acids. In germline, CDR1 is LGHDT, CDR2 YNNKEL (reference sequence). CDR3 loop: CASSQGTSGSRETQYF. CDR3 nucleotides: TGTGCCAGCAGCCAAGGGACTAGCGGGAGTCGAGAGACCCAGTACTTC.

This clonotype showed up just a few times. This chain links TRBV5-1 with TRBJ1-1, with 9 bases identical to TRBD1. The CDR3 runs to 15 residues. V shed 4 bases and J 1 base; nucleotides not matched to a gene: 5. The V gene's germline CDR1 is SGHRS and CDR2 YFSETQ. The CDR3 DNA is TGCGCCAGCAGCGAGGGACAGGGCACGAACACTGAAGCTTTCTTT. This gives the protein CASSEGQGTNTEAFF.

This clonotype came up a few times. This sequence joins TRBV6-1 and TRBJ1-2; no definite D call. V was pared by 6 bases and J by 4 bases, with 9 bases between. The CDR3 length is 12 residues. Germline V gene sequence: CDR1 MNHNS, CDR2 SASEGT. The CDR3, as DNA: TGTGCCAGCAGCATAAGCGTCTATGGCTACACCTTC. Its protein product is CASSISVYGYTF.

The V gene is TRBV20-1, the J gene TRBJ2-1; D perhaps matches TRBD1 (6 bases). The V end lost 1 base, the J end lost 2 bases, and 15 bases lay between the germline ends. Germline V CDR1 and CDR2: DFQATT, SNEGSKA (reference sequence). The CDR3 sequence is 16 residues long. This CDR3 is CSARVKVRGPYNEQFF. The CDR3 region has the DNA TGCAGTGCTAGAGTTAAAGTCAGGGGTCCCTACAATGAGCAGTTCTTC.

The chain couples TRBV15 to TRBJ2-3, with 10 bases lining up with TRBD2. Germline V lookup: CDR1 LNHNV, CDR2 YYDKDF (reference sequence). V lost 0 bases, J lost 2 bases, and 5 bases stayed unmatched. CDR3 length: 17 amino acids. CDR3 nucleotides: TGTGCCACCAGCAGAGATCAAAGCGGGAGGGACACAGATACGCAGTATTTT. It encodes CATSRDQSGRDTDTQYF. Full variable domain (remainder filled in from reference TRBV15 and TRBJ2-3): DAMVIQNPRYQVTQFGKPVTLSCSQTLNHNVMYWYQQKSSQAPKLLFHYYDKDFNNEADTPDNFQSRRPNTSFCFLDIRSPGLGDTAMYLCATSRDQSGRDTDTQYFGPGTRLTVL.

A remark on this clonotype: Germline is not matched at one junction end, which may reflect a read error. This chain connects TRBV13 to TRBJ1-6, with 7 bases aligning to TRBD1. This CDR3 has 16 amino acids. Germline V CDR1 and CDR2: PRHDT, FYEKMQ (reference sequence). CDR3: CASSAPGTAGNSPPHF. Written as DNA, the CDR3 is TGTGCCAGCAGCGCCCCCGGGACAGCGGGTAATTCACCCCCCCACTTT.

The chain carries TRBV27 and TRBJ1-2; D is unresolved. This CDR3 has 15 amino acids. Germline CDR1 reads MNHEY; CDR2 reads SMNVEV (reference sequence). The V end was cut by 5 bases, the J end by 4 bases, with 17 bases between. The CDR3 sequence: CASSGTALPFYGYTF. Written as DNA, the CDR3 is TGTGCCAGCAGTGGCACGGCACTACCCTTCTATGGCTACACCTTC.

J is TRBJ2-3 and V is TRBV20-1, with TRBD2 identical over 8 bases. The CDR3 length is 16 residues. CDR1 is DFQATT, CDR2 SNEGSKA, per germline (reference sequence). The V gene end was trimmed by 3 bases and the J gene end by 8 bases; junction bases not matched to a gene: 16. CDR3 loop: CSASGGSRGDSVTQYF. CDR3 nucleotides: TGCAGTGCTAGTGGGGGTTCGCGGGGGGACTCCGTTACGCAGTATTTT.

J is TRBJ2-4 and V is TRBV15; the D call may be TRBD1 or TRBD2 (5 bases each). CDR3 size: 13 residues. Trimming stripped 0 bases from V and 15 bases from J, with 15 bases between. Germline V gives CDR1 LNHNV, CDR2 YYDKDF (reference sequence). In DNA form, the CDR3 reads TGTGCCACCAGCAGAGATAACCGGGGCAGACTGTACTTC. Translating it yields CATSRDNRGRLYF.

The chain couples TRBV2 to TRBJ2-3; no definite D call. Looked up from germline, CDR1 is SNHLY and CDR2 is FYNNEI. The V end lost 4 bases, the J end lost 8 bases, and 13 bases lay between the germline ends. CDR3 length: 13 amino acids. This chain's CDR3 is CASSGAAGGTQYF. The CDR3 DNA sequence: TGTGCCAGCAGTGGTGCGGCCGGCGGTACGCAGTATTTT.

The chain carries TRBV6-6 and TRBJ2-3; TRBD2 agrees at 8 bases. V lost 5 bases to trimming and J lost 4 bases; unmatched junction nucleotides: 8. The CDR3 runs to 15 residues. The germline V gene encodes CDR1 MNHNY and CDR2 SVGAGI (reference sequence). The chain's CDR3 is CASSLPGLVADTQYF. In DNA, the CDR3 is TGTGCCAGCAGTCTACCGGGACTAGTGGCAGATACGCAGTATTTT.

The sample holds a few counts of this clonotype. This chain connects TRBV5-8 to TRBJ1-5, with TRBD1 as a possible D gene (6 bases). Trimming pared 0 bases from V and 2 bases from J, leaving 9 bases between. The CDR3 sequence is 15 residues long. CDR1 and CDR2 from the germline V gene are SGHTS and YDEGEE. As DNA, the CDR3 is TGTGCCAGCAGCTTGGAAGGACAGCGCAATCAGCCCCAGCATTTT. Protein: CASSLEGQRNQPQHF.

This clonotype was seen a few times. Germline and junction disagree at one end, which may indicate a read error. This chain links TRBV29-1 with TRBJ2-1; D perhaps matches TRBD1 (6 bases). The CDR3 runs to 14 residues. In germline, CDR1 is SQVTM, CDR2 ANQGSEA. The CDR3 loop is CSVEGTRAYNEQFF. The CDR3 DNA sequence: TGCAGCGTAGAAGGGACAAGGGCGTACAATGAGCAGTTCTTC.

V is TRBV7-2 and J is TRBJ2-1, with no clear D. The CDR3 sequence is 15 residues long. V was cut by 5 bases and J by 5 bases, with 16 bases left in between. From germline, CDR1 is SGHTA and CDR2 FQGNSA. The CDR3: CASSPTTWPDNEQFF. CDR3 DNA: TGTGCCAGCAGCCCCACTACGTGGCCCGACAATGAGCAGTTCTTC.

The chain is built from TRBV5-1 and TRBJ2-7; TRBD1 aligns across 8 bases. The ends lost 9 bases at V and 4 bases at J; junction bases unmatched: 15. Germline V CDR1 and CDR2: SGHRS, YFSETQ. The CDR3 extends over 15 amino acids. The CDR3 sequence: CATTVGQGLEYEQYF. For the CDR3, the DNA is TGCGCCACAACGGTAGGACAGGGCCTCGAATACGAGCAGTACTTC.

A few counts support this clonotype. The CDR3 bases are TGTGCCAGTAGTTACGAGAACAATGAGCAGTACTTC. The encoded protein is CASSYENNEQYF. The gene calls are TRBV19 and TRBJ2-1; D unresolved. The end of the DNA is better explained by TRBJ2-7, so the J call may be wrong. CDR3 size: 12 residues. Germline lookup yields CDR1 LNHDA and CDR2 SQIVND (reference sequence).

This clonotype was seen only a few times. The rearrangement links TRBV5-1 to TRBJ2-7, with D possibly being TRBD1 or TRBD2 (5 bases each). Germline V gene data show CDR1 as SGHRS and CDR2 as YFSETQ. The CDR3 covers 19 residues. V lost 0 bases and J lost 4, with 26 bases in between. This CDR3 reads CASSLAGAPYTPGLYEQYF. Here the CDR3 DNA reads TGCGCCAGCAGCTTGGCCGGGGCACCGTATACCCCAGGATTATACGAGCAGTACTTC. The entire variable domain, with the rest obtained from reference TRBV5-1 and TRBJ2-7, is as follows: KAGVTQTPRYLIKTRGQQVTLSCSPISGHRSVSWYQQTPGQGLQFLFEYFSETQRNKGNFPGRFSGRQFSNSRSEMNVSTLELGDSALYLCASSLAGAPYTPGLYEQYFGPGTRLTVT.

The chain combines TRBV6-5 with TRBJ2-7; the D gene could be TRBD1 or TRBD2 (6 bases each). Germline V lookup: CDR1 MNHEY, CDR2 SVGAGI. CDR3 size: 15 residues. V was cut by 0 bases and J by 3 bases, with 12 bases left in between. CDR3 residues: CASSYSFRGLYEQYF. The CDR3 DNA reads as TGTGCCAGCAGTTACTCGTTCCGGGGGCTCTACGAGCAGTACTTC.

The sample holds a few counts of this clonotype. This chain uses TRBV10-2 with TRBJ2-3; a possible D gene is TRBD2 (6 bases). CDR3 length: 15 amino acids. The germline V and J ends were trimmed by 7 bases and 0 bases, with 14 bases remaining between them. Germline CDR1 WSHSY, CDR2 SAAADI. For the CDR3, the DNA is TGCGCCAGCAAATCGGGAGTGAAGAGCACAGATACGCAGTATTTT. Translating it yields CASKSGVKSTDTQYF.

This chain uses TRBV5-6 with TRBJ2-1; the D gene could be TRBD1 or TRBD2 (5 bases each). This CDR3 region has 17 residues. The germline CDR1 and CDR2 sequences are SGHDT and YYEEEE. Trimming pared 0 bases from V and 4 bases from J, leaving 17 bases between. DNA for the CDR3: TGTGCCAGCAGCTTGGGCCACCCACGGGGCCCATACAATGAGCAGTTCTTC. Translated: CASSLGHPRGPYNEQFF. Looking up the rest from reference TRBV5-6 and TRBJ2-1 gives the full variable domain: DAGVTQSPTHLIKTRGQQVTLRCSPKSGHDTVSWYQQALGQGPQFIFQYYEEEERQRGNFPDRFSGHQFPNYSSELNVNALLLGDSALYLCASSLGHPRGPYNEQFFGPGTRLTVL.

V is TRBV27 and J is TRBJ1-1, with D possibly TRBD1 on 5 matching bases. The CDR3 totals 16 residues. Germline CDR1 and CDR2: MNHEY and SMNVEV (reference sequence). Trimming shortened V by 2 bases and J by 4 bases, and 17 bases separated the two germline ends. The CDR3 nucleotides read TGTGCCAGCAGTTTACACACGGGGTCGAGGGGCACTGAAGCTTTCTTT. Its protein is CASSLHTGSRGTEAFF.